Listed here are 28 T cell receptor beta chains from one sample, sequenced in a study of post-analysis software for immune sequencing data. Prepared TCR beta cDNA libraries contained unique molecular identifiers. TCRdb independently ran MiXCR on the PCR reads; one entry per CDR3 protein. The sample has about 200,000 distinct CDR3 sequences, 25% to 30% seen once; the top ten hold about 3.4%. Their target antigens are unknown. Study-wide results and caveats: Compared with controls, patients had more of 4 or 5 TRBV segments, including TRBV5-6, TRBV5-1 and TRBV20-1.

Input material: blood. These receptors came from a girl aged 2-17 years with multiple sclerosis.

This rearrangement joins TRBV6-6 to TRBJ2-3; TRBD2 aligns across 13 bases. The CDR3 covers 16 residues. The germline V gene has CDR1 MNHNY and CDR2 SVGAGI (reference sequence). Trimming at V came to 6 bases and at J to 5 bases, leaving 8 bases not matched to a gene. CDR3 protein: CASRDGTSGKGDTQYF. Written as DNA, the CDR3 is TGTGCCAGCAGGGACGGGACTAGCGGGAAAGGAGATACGCAGTATTTT.

As to this clonotype: This may come from a read error, since a much larger clone is one base off. The J gene is TRBJ1-1, the V gene TRBV2, with no clear D. The length of the CDR3 is 16 residues. Germline CDR1 SNHLY, CDR2 FYNNEI. Trimming removed 4 bases at V and 4 bases at J, with 19 bases between. CDR3 sequence reads: CASSGTVVNRFTEAFF. DNA of the CDR3: TGTGCCAGCAGTGGAACGGTGGTAAACCGGTTCACTGAAGCTTTCTTT.

Comment on this clonotype: A much larger clone is a single base away; this may be a read error. The chain uses TRBV5-6 and TRBJ2-1; D is possibly TRBD1 (7 bases). Germline CDR1 is SGHDT and CDR2 is YYEEEE. V was clipped by 8 bases and J by 10 bases, with 19 bases between them. The CDR3 runs 13 residues. For the CDR3, the DNA is TGTGCCAGAGCGCGGGACAGCCCCTACGAGCAGTTCTTC. Its protein product is CARARDSPYEQFF.

This clonotype has only a few counts. The chain uses TRBV28 and TRBJ2-1; 13 bases are a match to TRBD2. The closer fit of TRBJ2-7 to the DNA end suggests the J call may be wrong. Germline V CDR1 and CDR2: MDHEN, SYDVKM. This CDR3 has 18 amino acids. CDR3 in amino acids: CASSFGGLAGALGGEQYF. DNA of the CDR3: TGTGCCAGCAGTTTTGGAGGACTAGCGGGAGCCCTCGGAGGGGAGCAGTACTTC.

On this clonotype itself: This may come from a read error, since a much larger clone is one base off. The rearrangement uses TRBV28 and TRBJ2-5, with D hard to call. Germline V gene data show CDR1 as MDHEN and CDR2 as SYDVKM. Between the trimmed V and J ends, which lost 5 bases and 11 bases, there was a span of 15 bases. This CDR3 is built from 12 residues. CDR3 protein: CASSVGLNEQYF. In DNA form, the CDR3 reads TGTGCCAGCAGTGTCGGTCTCAATGAGCAGTACTTC.

This clonotype came up many times. V and J are TRBV9 and TRBJ1-2; D ambiguous. The V and J ends lost 0 bases and 4 bases respectively, with 4 bases between them. The length of the CDR3 is 12 residues. The germline CDR1 and CDR2 sequences are SGDLS and YYNGEE. The CDR3 protein is CASSVVSYGYTF. CDR3 DNA: TGTGCCAGCAGCGTAGTCTCCTATGGCTACACCTTC.

The J gene is TRBJ1-1, the V gene TRBV18; TRBD1 might be the D (5 bases). CDR1 is KGHSH, CDR2 LQKENI, per germline. This CDR3 spans 15 amino acids. Trimming pared 3 bases from V and 4 bases from J, leaving 15 bases between. The CDR3 is CASSPYVGEGTEAFF. CDR3 bases: TGTGCCAGCTCACCCTACGTGGGGGAGGGCACTGAAGCTTTCTTT.

Concerning this clonotype itself: Since a much larger clone is just one base distant, this may be a read error. The rearrangement uses TRBV18 and TRBJ1-5, with 7 positions matching TRBD1. The better agreement between TRBJ2-3 and the DNA end casts doubt on the J call. The CDR3 runs 14 residues. Germline-derived CDR1 and CDR2 are KGHSH and LQKENI. The CDR3 DNA follows: TGTGCCAGCTCCAACAGGGGCGGCAATCAGCCCCAGTATTTT. It encodes CASSNRGGNQPQYF.

The rearrangement links TRBV25-1 to TRBJ1-1; no clear D. The germline V gene has CDR1 MGHDK and CDR2 SYGVNS. This CDR3 comprises 15 residues. V gave up 5 bases and J gave up 0 bases, with 13 bases separating them. The CDR3: CASSSRLGVNTEAFF. In nucleotides, the CDR3 is TGTGCCAGCAGTTCCCGACTGGGAGTGAACACTGAAGCTTTCTTT.

Only a few counts were recorded for this clonotype. One base away lies a much larger clone, so this may be a sequencing read error. J is TRBJ2-7 and V is TRBV5-1; the D gene is possibly TRBD1 (6 bases). Germline CDR1 and CDR2: SGHRS and YFSETQ. The V end was cut by 0 bases, the J end by 7 bases, with 11 bases between. CDR3 length: 13 residues. The CDR3 DNA reads as TGCGCCAGCAGCTTGGTTAGGGACAATGAGCAGTACTTC. Translated, it gives CASSLVRDNEQYF. The full variable domain, with the rest looked up from reference TRBV5-1 and TRBJ2-7, is KAGVTQTPRYLIKTRGQQVTLSCSPISGHRSVSWYQQTPGQGLQFLFEYFSETQRNKGNFPGRFSGRQFSNSRSEMNVSTLELGDSALYLCASSLVRDNEQYFGPGTRLTVT.

This chain links TRBV20-1 with TRBJ2-7; a possible D gene is TRBD2 (5 bases). V was shortened by 0 bases and J by 7 bases, with 13 bases between the two germline ends. Germline CDR1 DFQATT, CDR2 SNEGSKA (reference sequence). The CDR3 sequence is 13 residues long. CDR3 nucleotide sequence: TGCAGTGCTAGAGATCTCGGGGTGGGTGAGCAGTACTTC. It specifies CSARDLGVGEQYF.

Concerning this clonotype itself: At one end the junction does not follow the germline gene, possibly because of a read error. The chain recombines TRBV12-3 or TRBV12-4 with TRBJ2-4, with no clear D. CDR3 length equals 15 residues. CDR3 DNA: TGTGCCAGCAGTTTGGGGTATTTAGCCAAAAACATTCGGTACTTC. This gives the protein CASSLGYLAKNIRYF.

The rearrangement uses TRBV29-1 and TRBJ1-1; tentatively, D is TRBD1 (5 bases). This CDR3 region has 13 residues. Per the germline V gene, CDR1 is SQVTM and CDR2 is ANQGSEA. V was cut by 2 bases and J by 5 bases, with 12 bases left in between. The CDR3 region is CSVEKGLDTEAFF. Written as DNA, the CDR3 is TGCAGCGTTGAAAAGGGGCTGGATACTGAAGCTTTCTTT. Together with reference TRBV29-1 and TRBJ1-1, the CDR3 gives the full variable domain: SAVISQKPSRDICQRGTSLTIQCQVDSQVTMMFWYRQQPGQSLTLIATANQGSEATYESGFVIDKFPISRPNLTFSTLTVSNMSPEDSSIYLCSVEKGLDTEAFFGQGTRLTVV.

This clonotype was seen once. The chain is built from TRBV28 and TRBJ1-5; TRBD1 is a possible D gene (5 bases). The V and J ends lost 2 bases and 7 bases respectively, with 15 bases between them. The CDR3 loop spans 15 amino acids. Germline values: CDR1 MDHEN, CDR2 SYDVKM. The CDR3 DNA reads TGTGCCAGCAGTTTAACAGGTCCGGATAGCCAGCCCCAGCATTTT. Its protein is CASSLTGPDSQPQHF.

There are many counts of this clonotype. The chain links TRBV20-1 to TRBJ2-6; D may be TRBD1 (6 bases). V was pared by 0 bases and J by 0 bases, with 15 bases between. The CDR3 runs to 18 residues. Germline V gives CDR1 DFQATT, CDR2 SNEGSKA (reference sequence). Here the CDR3 reads CSARDRVRGSSGANVLTF. CDR3 coding DNA: TGCAGTGCTAGAGATCGGGTCAGGGGAAGCTCTGGGGCCAACGTCCTGACTTTC.

In its sample, this clonotype was seen a few times. The J gene is TRBJ2-2, the V gene TRBV29-1, with 8 bases aligning to TRBD1. The V gene's germline CDR1 is SQVTM and CDR2 ANQGSEA. The J segment lost 6 bases and the V segment lost 6 bases, leaving 9 bases of the junction unmatched. CDR3 length equals 14 residues. Here the CDR3 DNA reads TGCAGCGTCTGGGCAGACAGGGGACCCGGGGAGCTGTTTTTT. Its protein is CSVWADRGPGELFF.

The sample holds many counts of this clonotype. The gene calls are TRBV6-5 and TRBJ2-1; TRBD2 aligns across 9 bases. The germline V gene encodes CDR1 MNHEY and CDR2 SVGAGI. V gave up 6 bases and J gave up 1 base; unmatched junction bases: 7. This CDR3 spans 16 amino acids. The CDR3 DNA sequence: TGTGCCAGCAGCGACGGGACTAGCCCGTCCTACAATGAGCAGTTCTTC. It translates to CASSDGTSPSYNEQFF.

This clonotype was recorded at least ten times. The chain links TRBV4-1 to TRBJ2-7; possibly TRBD1 or TRBD2 for D (6 bases each). V shed 0 bases and J shed 1 base, with 13 bases lying between them. This CDR3 has 16 amino acids. CDR1 and CDR2 (germline): MGHRA, YSYEKL. The CDR3 DNA reads TGCGCCAGCAGCCAAGAAGGGGGGCGCGTATCCTACGAGCAGTACTTC. The encoded protein is CASSQEGGRVSYEQYF.

The V and J genes are TRBV3-1 and TRBJ2-7; D is unresolved. The ends were cut back, 1 base at V and 4 bases at J, with 5 bases in the middle. The CDR3 covers 12 residues. CDR1 is LGHDT and CDR2 is YNNKEL in the germline V gene (reference sequence). The CDR3 region has the DNA TGTGCCAGCAGCCAAGGCGAATACGAGCAGTACTTC. As protein: CASSQGEYEQYF.

Concerning this clonotype itself: This sequence may be a read error, since a much larger clone differs from it by one base. The gene calls are TRBV5-1 and TRBJ2-7, with 7 bases matching TRBD1. CDR3 size: 15 residues. Germline lookup yields CDR1 SGHRS and CDR2 YFSETQ. CDR3 sequence reads: CAGRFWTGASYEQYF. For the CDR3, the DNA is TGCGCCGGCAGGTTTTGGACAGGAGCCTCCTACGAGCAGTACTTC.

The chain links TRBV3-1 to TRBJ2-1; no clear D gene. This CDR3 region has 17 residues. The germline gives CDR1 LGHDT, CDR2 YNNKEL (reference sequence). Trimming took 0 bases from V and 4 from J, leaving 16 bases between them. CDR3 nucleotide sequence: TGTGCCAGCAGCCAAGAGCCCCCGGGCTCGGAGTACAATGAGCAGTTCTTC. It codes for CASSQEPPGSEYNEQFF.

The rearrangement joins TRBV7-6 to TRBJ2-7; D uncertain. Near its end, the DNA agrees better with TRBJ2-5, so the J call may be wrong. The CDR3 is 13 residues long. Germline V gives CDR1 SGHVS, CDR2 FNYEAQ. CDR3 in amino acids: CASSLAQRETQYF. CDR3 sequence (DNA): TGTGCCAGCAGCTTAGCGCAACGGGAGACCCAGTACTTC.

This clonotype was counted a few times. The chain is built from TRBV20-1 and TRBJ1-1; the match to TRBD1 covers 7 bases. The CDR3 extends over 13 amino acids. Germline lookup yields CDR1 DFQATT and CDR2 SNEGSKA (reference sequence). With 6 bases clipped from V and 5 bases from J, the junction kept 9 bases outside the gene matches. CDR3 region: CSAPSTGRTEAFF. The CDR3 DNA follows: TGCAGTGCCCCCTCGACAGGGAGGACTGAAGCTTTCTTT.

This clonotype was seen at least ten times. The chain uses TRBV20-1 and TRBJ2-7; D is ambiguous. Trimming removed 3 bases at V and 3 bases at J, with 18 bases between. The CDR3 contains 15 residues. Looked up from germline, CDR1 is DFQATT and CDR2 is SNEGSKA (reference sequence). CDR3 residues: CSASDLSRLDYEQYF. CDR3 DNA sequence: TGCAGTGCTAGCGACTTAAGCAGGCTTGACTACGAGCAGTACTTC.

This clonotype occurred many times. The rearrangement uses TRBV20-1 and TRBJ2-7, with 9 bases identical to TRBD1. Per the germline V gene, CDR1 is DFQATT and CDR2 is SNEGSKA (reference sequence). The J segment lost 1 base and the V segment lost 2 bases, leaving 12 bases of the junction unmatched. The CDR3 spans 17 residues. This CDR3 is CSARSPRGQGFSYEQYF. In nucleotides, the CDR3 is TGCAGTGCTAGATCCCCCCGCGGACAGGGGTTTTCCTACGAGCAGTACTTC.

As regards this clonotype: Just one base apart from a much larger clone, this may be a read error. The chain recombines TRBV25-1 with TRBJ2-7; 8 nucleotides agree with TRBD2. This CDR3 has 14 residues. Germline-derived CDR1 and CDR2 are MGHDK and SYGVNS. The CDR3 spells CASSEAGGFYKQYF. DNA for the CDR3: TGTGCCAGCAGTGAAGCGGGAGGTTTCTACAAGCAGTACTTC.

This clonotype was counted only a few times. The chain links TRBV25-1 to TRBJ2-7; D may be TRBD1 or TRBD2 (5 bases each). This CDR3 is built from 15 residues. Germline V gene data show CDR1 as MGHDK and CDR2 as SYGVNS. V lost 5 bases and J lost 6, with 20 bases in between. The CDR3 here is CASSPTGQGPSEQYF. The CDR3 coding sequence is TGTGCCAGCAGTCCGACGGGGCAGGGCCCAAGCGAGCAGTACTTC.

The chain joins TRBV2 to TRBJ2-3; tentatively, D is TRBD2 (5 bases). Deletions cut 6 bases from V and 2 bases from J, with 6 bases between. The CDR3 runs 12 residues. Per germline, CDR1 SNHLY and CDR2 FYNNEI. This CDR3 reads CASSGLTDTQYF. Here the CDR3 DNA reads TGTGCCAGCAGCGGACTCACAGATACGCAGTATTTT.